This T cell receptor (beta chain) was found in a study of OX40 agonist ivuxolimab in advanced cancers. TCRdb keeps only in-frame clones here, not all; method: immunoSEQ multiplex PCR. The sample comprises over 70,000 clones, around nine tenths of which are singletons, and roughly 1.6% rests with the top ten. Germline loops: CDR1 SQVTM, CDR2 ANQGSEA. Germline trimming cut 4 bases from V and 5 bases from J; bases unmatched to any gene: 8. This CDR3 region has 14 residues. The sequencing here drew on CD4+ or CD8+ T cells sorted from blood, taken in a trial of the OX40 agonist ivuxolimab. This sequence was found in an adult with an advanced solid tumor such as melanoma, head and neck, liver or kidney cancer. The gene calls are TRBV29-1 and TRBJ2-1, with 7 bases that match TRBD2. The chain's CDR3 is CSVGGGSTNNEQFF. CDR3 sequence (DNA): TGCAGCGTTGGGGGCGGGAGCACCAACAATGAGCAGTTCTTC.